This entry lists 9 T cell receptor beta chains sequenced from one sample in a study of esophageal squamous cell carcinoma under preoperative chemotherapy. In TCRdb, the PCR reads were re-called with MiXCR into one record per CDR3 protein. This table holds fewer than 18,000 distinct CDR3 sequences, roughly 66% found once. Specified time point: before preoperative PTX-NDP chemotherapy. Sampling took place from a patient given preoperative chemotherapy. The receptor source for this set is a human donor with esophageal squamous cell carcinoma. The donor label of this sample is uncertain.

This clonotype was counted once. The chain combines TRBV6-1 with TRBJ2-3; D might be TRBD1 or TRBD2, each matching 6 bases. Near its end, the DNA agrees better with TRBJ2-7, so the J call may be wrong. There are 16 residues in the CDR3. The germline V gene has CDR1 MNHNS and CDR2 SASEGT. The CDR3 reads CASRDYSTGHTYEQYF. In nucleotides, the CDR3 is TGTGCCAGCAGGGACTATAGCACGGGACACACCTACGAGCAGTACTTC.

J is TRBJ2-5 and V is TRBV10-3, with 7 bases that match TRBD1. Near its end, the DNA agrees better with TRBJ2-1, so the J call may be wrong. CDR3 length: 12 amino acids. Germline assignment: CDR1 ENHRY and CDR2 SYGVKD. For the CDR3, the DNA is TGTGCCACCCAGGGGGTAGAGGATGAGCAGTTCTTC. Translation: CATQGVEDEQFF.

This clonotype was recorded once. The chain joins TRBV6-5 to TRBJ2-1; the D call may be TRBD1 or TRBD2 (5 bases each). Per germline, CDR1 MNHEY and CDR2 SVGAGI. The CDR3 covers 15 residues. Trimming took off 2 bases at V and 6 bases at J, with 14 bases between the two ends. The CDR3 loop reads CASSYVGALRNEQFF. The CDR3, as DNA: TGTGCCAGCAGTTACGTCGGGGCCCTTCGCAATGAGCAGTTCTTC.

As concerns this clonotype: At one boundary the junction diverges from the germline segment, which might be a read error. The V and J genes are TRBV6-1 and TRBJ2-4; the D gene could be TRBD1 or TRBD2 (6 bases each). The CDR3 covers 13 residues. Germline CDR1 is MNHNS and CDR2 is SASEGT. The CDR3 DNA follows: TGTGCCTGGGGGGCAGGGGTCAAAAACACGCAGTATTTC. This encodes CAWGAGVKNTQYF.

This clonotype was counted between two and nine times. A clone one base away is much larger, so this may be a read error. The rearrangement links TRBV7-2 to TRBJ2-1, with no clear D. Matching the DNA end better, TRBJ2-7 makes the J call doubtful. The CDR3 length is 14 residues. Germline CDR1 and CDR2: SGHTA and FQGNSA. For the CDR3, the DNA is TGTGCCAGCAGCTTAGATATAGTCTACAATGAGCAGTACTTC. This codes for CASSLDIVYNEQYF.

This clonotype was seen a few times. This rearrangement joins TRBV6-1 to TRBJ2-3; 10 bases are shared with TRBD1. V dropped 6 bases and J dropped 3; count of bases not matched to a gene: 6. This CDR3 has 15 amino acids. Germline lookup yields CDR1 MNHNS and CDR2 SASEGT. CDR3 sequence reads: CASREDRGRTDTQYF. CDR3 nucleotides: TGTGCCAGCAGGGAGGACAGGGGGAGAACAGATACGCAGTATTTT.

This clonotype was counted ten times or more. The chain carries TRBV6-5 and TRBJ2-1, with D tentatively TRBD2 (6 bases). The CDR3 has 16 amino acids. Trimming removed 7 bases at V and 8 bases at J, with 24 bases between. Germline-derived CDR1 and CDR2 are MNHEY and SVGAGI. In nucleotides, the CDR3 is TGTGCCAGCATTAGTTGGCGGGGTAGGAGGTCCGATGAGCAGTTCTTC. Translated, it gives CASISWRGRRSDEQFF.

V and J are TRBV12-3 or TRBV12-4 and TRBJ2-3; TRBD1 matches at 8 bases. The V segment lost 6 bases and the J segment 6 bases; nucleotides outside the gene matches: 5. This CDR3 comprises 13 residues. The CDR3 DNA is TGTGCCAGCAGAGTGACAGGGGCGGATACGCAGTATTTT. Translating gives CASRVTGADTQYF.

With regard to this clonotype: At one end, the junction sequence differs from germline, possibly due to a read error. V is TRBV6-1 and J is TRBJ2-3; D remains ambiguous. This CDR3 contains 14 residues. CDR1 MNHNS and CDR2 SASEGT come from the germline V gene. Here the CDR3 reads CASAKRTPRNTQYF. As DNA, the CDR3 is TGTGCCAGCGCCAAGAGGACCCCAAGAAACACGCAGTACTTT.